One sample yielded the 10 T cell receptor beta chains listed below, sequenced in a study of CD8+CD57+ T cells in acquired aplastic anemia. TCR beta VDJ and CDR3 were profiled, and genomic DNA was the template. TCRdb analysed the reads with MiXCR anew, one entry per CDR3 protein. Here the sample spans about 200,000 distinct CDR3 sequences, 34% being singletons. Sequencing was performed on sorted CD4+, CD8+, or CD8+CD57+ T cells (not recorded which) from PBMCs. Receptor source: a human donor in good health, serving as a control.

The chain recombines TRBV7-2 with TRBJ1-2; D unresolved. V lost 1 base, J lost 1 base, and 10 bases lay in between. This CDR3 has 15 amino acids. Germline CDR1 reads SGHTA; CDR2 reads FQGNSA. DNA for the CDR3: TGTGCCAGCAGCTTAGGGTCAGGATATAACTATGGCTACACCTTC. Its translation: CASSLGSGYNYGYTF.

On this clonotype: A clone one base away is much larger, so this may be a read error. V gene TRBV5-1 combines with J gene TRBJ2-7, with D possibly matching TRBD2 (6 bases). Germline V gene lookup returns CDR1 SGHRS and CDR2 YFSETQ. The CDR3 is made up of 16 amino acids. Trimming cost V 3 bases and J 7 bases, with 23 bases left between them. This CDR3 reads CASSWSAGEESLEQYF. DNA of the CDR3: TGCGCCAGCAGCTGGTCGGCCGGGGAGGAGAGCTTAGAGCAGTACTTC.

V is TRBV20-1 and J is TRBJ2-7; 10 nucleotides agree with TRBD2. J gave up 7 bases and V 3 bases, and 12 bases lay outside the gene matches. Germline loops: CDR1 DFQATT, CDR2 SNEGSKA (reference sequence). This CDR3 has 15 amino acids. The CDR3 loop is CSARTGTSDREEQYF. As DNA, the CDR3 is TGCAGTGCTAGGACCGGGACTAGCGATCGGGAAGAGCAGTACTTC.

This clonotype was recorded only once. This sequence may be a read error, since a much larger clone differs from it by one base. The J gene is TRBJ2-3, the V gene TRBV7-9, with D unclear. The germline CDR1 and CDR2 sequences are SEHNR and FQNEAQ (reference sequence). The CDR3 totals 13 residues. CDR3 region: CASSQVSTDTRYF. CDR3 nucleotides: TGTGCCAGCAGCCAAGTTAGCACAGATACGCGGTATTTT. The variable domain in full, with the rest retrieved from reference TRBV7-9 and TRBJ2-3, is DTGVSQNPRHKITKRGQNVTFRCDPISEHNRLYWYRQTLGQGPEFLTYFQNEAQLEKSRLLSDRFSAERPKGSFSTLEIQRTEQGDSAMYLCASSQVSTDTRYFGPGTRLTVL.

This clonotype was seen many times. V usage is TRBV2 and J usage is TRBJ1-2; possible D gene TRBD1, 5 bases. The V end lost 2 bases, the J end lost 4 bases, and 11 bases lay between the germline ends. Per the germline V gene, CDR1 is SNHLY and CDR2 is FYNNEI. The CDR3 runs 14 residues. The CDR3 sequence is CASSEPRDGYGYTF. In DNA, the CDR3 is TGTGCCAGCAGTGAACCCAGGGACGGCTATGGCTACACCTTC.

In its sample, this clonotype was seen many times. The V call is TRBV9, the J call TRBJ2-3; D is uncertain. This CDR3 is built from 12 residues. Germline lookup yields CDR1 SGDLS and CDR2 YYNGEE. The germline V and J ends were trimmed by 0 bases and 4 bases, with 3 bases remaining between them. Here the CDR3 reads CASSVGSDTQYF. DNA of the CDR3: TGTGCCAGCAGCGTAGGGTCAGATACGCAGTATTTT.

This clonotype was counted many times. The chain has TRBV12-3 or TRBV12-4 and TRBJ2-7; 12 nucleotides line up with TRBD2. The J segment lost 6 bases and the V segment lost 3 bases, leaving 3 bases of the junction unmatched. The CDR3 length is 14 residues. CDR3 region: CASSFMGLAGEQYF. CDR3 nucleotide sequence: TGTGCCAGCAGTTTTATGGGACTAGCGGGCGAGCAGTACTTC.

This clonotype was found many times. The chain uses TRBV12-3 or TRBV12-4 and TRBJ2-7; TRBD2 aligns across 10 bases. V trimming: 5 bases; J trimming: 5 bases; junction bases outside the gene matches: 9. The CDR3 has 15 residues. CDR3 sequence: CASSHSSGGRNEQYF. The CDR3 DNA reads TGTGCCAGCAGTCACTCTAGCGGGGGTAGGAACGAGCAGTACTTC.

V and J are TRBV12-3 or TRBV12-4 and TRBJ2-3; D may be TRBD2 (5 bases). CDR3 length: 16 residues. V lost 6 bases and J lost 6, with 22 bases in between. CDR3 DNA sequence: TGTGCCAGCAGGCAAACAGCGGACGGCCCCCGTGATACGCAGTATTTT. It translates to CASRQTADGPRDTQYF.

There are a few counts of this clonotype. V usage is TRBV24-1 and J usage is TRBJ1-6, with 9 bases aligning to TRBD1. This CDR3 has 16 amino acids. From germline, CDR1 is KGHDR and CDR2 SFDVKD. V shed 3 bases, J shed 7 bases, and the junction held 6 bases outside the gene matches. CDR3 nucleotides: TGTGCCACCAGTGATGAGGGACAGGGAGGAAATTCACCCCTCCACTTT. This sequence encodes CATSDEGQGGNSPLHF.